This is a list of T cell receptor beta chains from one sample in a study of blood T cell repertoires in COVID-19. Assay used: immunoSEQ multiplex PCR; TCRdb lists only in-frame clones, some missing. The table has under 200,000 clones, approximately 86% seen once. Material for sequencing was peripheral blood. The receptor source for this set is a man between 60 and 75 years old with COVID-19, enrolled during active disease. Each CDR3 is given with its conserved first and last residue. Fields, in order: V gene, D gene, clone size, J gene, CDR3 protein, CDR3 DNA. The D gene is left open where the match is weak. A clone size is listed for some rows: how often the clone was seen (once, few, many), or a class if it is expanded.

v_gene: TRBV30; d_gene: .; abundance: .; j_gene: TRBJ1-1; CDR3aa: CAWSPGWVEAFF; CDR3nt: TGTGCCTGGAGTCCCGGGTGGGTTGAAGCTTTCTTT
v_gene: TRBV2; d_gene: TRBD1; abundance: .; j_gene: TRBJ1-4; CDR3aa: CASTRGQGGGPRDNEKLFF; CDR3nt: TGTGCCAGCACACGGGGACAGGGAGGTGGTCCTAGGGATAATGAAAAACTGTTTTTT
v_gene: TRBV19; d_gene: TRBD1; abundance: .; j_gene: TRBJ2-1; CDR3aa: CASMTGLRDNEQFF; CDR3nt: TGTGCCAGTATGACAGGGTTGAGGGACAATGAGCAGTTCTTC
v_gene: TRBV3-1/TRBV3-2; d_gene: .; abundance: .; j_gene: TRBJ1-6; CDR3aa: CASSQDRGYGGLNIYNSPLHF; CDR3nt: TGTGCCAGCAGCCAAGATAGGGGGTATGGGGGCCTGAATATATATAATTCACCCCTCCACTTT
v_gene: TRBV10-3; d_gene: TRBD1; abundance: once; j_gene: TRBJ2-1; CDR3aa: CAIGTGSSNEQFF; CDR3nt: TGTGCCATCGGGACAGGGAGTTCCAATGAGCAGTTCTTC
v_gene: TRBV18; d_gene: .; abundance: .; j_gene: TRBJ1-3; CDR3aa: CASSPAEHGNTIYF; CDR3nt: TGTGCCAGCTCACCCGCAGAACATGGAAACACCATATATTTT
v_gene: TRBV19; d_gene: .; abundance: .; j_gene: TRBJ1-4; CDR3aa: CASSIPGRDEKLFF; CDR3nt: TGTGCCAGTAGTATACCGGGGAGGGATGAAAAACTGTTTTTT
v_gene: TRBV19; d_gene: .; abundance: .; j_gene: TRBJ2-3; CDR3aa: CASRDSAGTDTQYF; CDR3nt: TGTGCCAGTAGAGACAGTGCCGGCACAGATACGCAGTATTTT
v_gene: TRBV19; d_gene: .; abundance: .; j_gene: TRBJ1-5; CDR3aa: CASSIDQPTGSSNQPQHF; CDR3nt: TGTGCCAGTAGTATAGATCAGCCCACAGGGTCGAGCAATCAGCCCCAGCATTTT
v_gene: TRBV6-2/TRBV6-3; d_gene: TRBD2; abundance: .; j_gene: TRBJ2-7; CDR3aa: CASSSEIPGLAGGHSYEQYF; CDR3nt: TGTGCCAGCAGTTCCGAAATTCCGGGACTAGCGGGAGGCCACTCCTACGAGCAGTACTTC
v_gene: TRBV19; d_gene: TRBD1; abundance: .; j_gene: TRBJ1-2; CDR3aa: CASADRLNYGYTF; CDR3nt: TGTGCCAGTGCGGACAGGCTTAACTATGGCTACACCTTC
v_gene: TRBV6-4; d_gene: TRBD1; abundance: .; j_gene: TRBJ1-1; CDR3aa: CASSDSGQGAMNTEAFF; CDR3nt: TGTGCCAGCAGTGACTCCGGACAGGGGGCGATGAACACTGAAGCTTTCTTT
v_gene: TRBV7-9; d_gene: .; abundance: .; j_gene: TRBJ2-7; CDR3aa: CASSFERGEQYF; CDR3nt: TGTGCCAGCAGCTTCGAACGGGGCGAGCAGTACTTC